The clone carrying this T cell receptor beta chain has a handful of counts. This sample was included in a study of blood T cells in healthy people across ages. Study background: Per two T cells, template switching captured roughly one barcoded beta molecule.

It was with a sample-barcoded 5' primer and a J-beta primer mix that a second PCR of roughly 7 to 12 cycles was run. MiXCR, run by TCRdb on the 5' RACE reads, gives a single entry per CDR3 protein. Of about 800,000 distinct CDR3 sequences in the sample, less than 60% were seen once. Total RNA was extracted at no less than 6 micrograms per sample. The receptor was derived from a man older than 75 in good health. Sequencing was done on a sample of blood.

The CDR3 coding sequence is TGCAGCGTACTAACGGGACGGATCCAAGAGACCCAGTACTTC. It is translated as CSVLTGRIQETQYF. The chain links TRBV29-1 to TRBJ2-5; perhaps D is TRBD1 or TRBD2 (5 bases each). The CDR3 length is 14 residues. CDR1 is SQVTM and CDR2 is ANQGSEA in the germline V gene. The ends were cut back, 6 bases at V and 1 base at J, with 15 bases in the middle.